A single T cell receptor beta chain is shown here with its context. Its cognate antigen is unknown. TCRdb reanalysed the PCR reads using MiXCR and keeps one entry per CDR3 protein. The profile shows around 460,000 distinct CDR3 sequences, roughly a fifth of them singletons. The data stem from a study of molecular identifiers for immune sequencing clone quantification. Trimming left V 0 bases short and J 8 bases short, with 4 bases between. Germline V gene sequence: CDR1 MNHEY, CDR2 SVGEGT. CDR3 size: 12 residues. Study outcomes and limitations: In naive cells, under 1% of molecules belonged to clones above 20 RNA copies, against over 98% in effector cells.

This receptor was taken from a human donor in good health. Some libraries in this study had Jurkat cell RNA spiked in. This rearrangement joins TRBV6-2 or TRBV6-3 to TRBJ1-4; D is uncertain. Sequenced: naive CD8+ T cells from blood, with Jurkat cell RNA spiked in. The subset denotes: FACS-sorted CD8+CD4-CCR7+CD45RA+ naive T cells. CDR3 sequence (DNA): TGTGCCAGCAGTTACTCGAGAGAAAAACTGTTTTTT. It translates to CASSYSREKLFF.